These 14 T cell receptor beta chains were all obtained from the same sample, sequenced in a study of yellow fever vaccine responses in identical twins. MiXCR was run by TCRdb on the RT-PCR reads, yielding one entry per CDR3 protein. The table shows roughly 1,000 distinct CDR3 sequences, with roughly 80% occurring only once. The material sequenced was T cells from blood (PBMCs), unsorted or a sorted subset (not recorded which), taken before or after yellow fever vaccination (not recorded which). The receptors stem from a female donor who received the yellow fever vaccine.

V and J are TRBV6-1 and TRBJ2-7; 7 nucleotides agree with TRBD1. This CDR3 region has 15 residues. The junction had 5 bases not matched to a gene; V was cut back by 3 bases and J by 0 bases. The germline CDR1 and CDR2 sequences are MNHNS and SASEGT. For the CDR3, the DNA is TGTGCCAGCAGTGACCGGGGACAGCCCTCCTACGAGCAGTACTTC. Translating gives CASSDRGQPSYEQYF.

The chain joins TRBV4-1 to TRBJ1-1; D may be TRBD1 (6 bases). Trimming pared 7 bases from V and 1 base from J, leaving 16 bases between. Germline V lookup: CDR1 MGHRA, CDR2 YSYEKL. This CDR3 region has 15 residues. CDR3: CASNPRAGANTEAFF. In nucleotides, the CDR3 is TGCGCCAGCAACCCCCGGGCAGGGGCGAACACTGAAGCTTTCTTT.

The chain employs TRBV6-4 and TRBJ1-2; 9 bases are shared with TRBD1. This CDR3 is 13 amino acids long. The trim removed 8 bases at V and 2 bases at J, leaving 3 bases unmatched. Germline CDR1 and CDR2: MRHNA and SNTAGT. CDR3 in DNA: TGTGCCAGCGGGGACAGGGCCAACTATGGCTACACCTTC. Translated, it gives CASGDRANYGYTF.

V is TRBV10-3 and J is TRBJ2-1; D is possibly TRBD1 (6 bases). The length of the CDR3 is 16 residues. Germline V gene lookup returns CDR1 ENHRY and CDR2 SYGVKD. The V end was cut by 6 bases, the J end by 5 bases, with 20 bases between. The CDR3 bases are TGTGCCATCAGCGTTACAACCCAGGACAGTAACAATGAGCAGTTCTTC. It encodes CAISVTTQDSNNEQFF.

The rearrangement joins TRBV6-4 to TRBJ2-2; D ambiguous. V lost 4 bases and J 8 bases, leaving 11 bases between the germline ends. CDR1 MRHNA and CDR2 SNTAGT come from the germline V gene. CDR3 length: 13 residues. The chain's CDR3 is CASSVAKAGELFF. The CDR3 coding sequence is TGTGCCAGCAGTGTGGCCAAAGCGGGGGAGCTGTTTTTT.

This clonotype was seen only once. CDR3 coding DNA: TGTGCCAGCAGCAAAGGTGGGACAGGGAACAATGAGCAGTTCTTC. This gives the protein CASSKGGTGNNEQFF. The chain joins TRBV13 to TRBJ2-1; 9 bases line up with TRBD1. Germline V gives CDR1 PRHDT, CDR2 FYEKMQ (reference sequence). The CDR3 has 15 residues. Germline trimming cut 5 bases from V and 5 bases from J; bases unmatched to any gene: 7.

The rearrangement links TRBV9 to TRBJ2-1; 9 bases are a match to TRBD2. The CDR3 has 15 residues. Per germline, CDR1 SGDLS and CDR2 YYNGEE. V shed 4 bases, J shed 4 bases, and the junction held 6 bases outside the gene matches. The CDR3 here is CASSPDSGRYNEQFF. The CDR3 DNA reads as TGTGCCAGCAGCCCCGATAGCGGGAGATACAATGAGCAGTTCTTC.

The chain employs TRBV4-1 and TRBJ1-1; weak D call: TRBD1 (5 bases). This CDR3 spans 12 amino acids. Germline assignment: CDR1 MGHRA and CDR2 YSYEKL. Trimming removed 3 bases from V and 5 bases from J, with 7 bases in between. The CDR3 sequence is CASSQGLTEAFF. The CDR3 nucleotides are TGCGCCAGCAGCCAGGGGCTAACTGAAGCTTTCTTT.

V and J are TRBV10-3 and TRBJ1-5; D may be TRBD1 (5 bases). This CDR3 contains 14 residues. With 10 bases removed from V and 2 bases from J, the gap between germline ends came to 15 bases. CDR1 ENHRY and CDR2 SYGVKD come from the germline V gene. CDR3 region: CATTLQGGNQPQHF. The CDR3 DNA is TGTGCCACTACACTCCAGGGCGGCAATCAGCCCCAGCATTTT.

The chain links TRBV11-1 to TRBJ2-5, with TRBD1 matching 7 bases. The V segment lost 6 bases and the J segment 1 base; nucleotides outside the gene matches: 5. The CDR3 loop spans 14 amino acids. CDR1 is SGHAT, CDR2 FQDESV, per germline (reference sequence). The CDR3 is CASRSTGPQETQYF. For the CDR3, the DNA is TGTGCCAGCAGATCGACAGGGCCCCAAGAGACCCAGTACTTC.

The chain employs TRBV12-3 or TRBV12-4 and TRBJ2-3; D possibly corresponds to TRBD2 (7 bases). Between the trimmed V and J ends, which lost 10 bases and 1 base, there was a span of 15 bases. The length of the CDR3 is 14 residues. CDR3 DNA: TGTGCCATCGGGCGGGGGCTAGGCACAGATACGCAGTATTTT. Translated: CAIGRGLGTDTQYF.

The chain couples TRBV5-6 to TRBJ1-2, with 10 bases that match TRBD1. The CDR3 consists of 15 residues. V trimming: 2 bases; J trimming: 5 bases; junction bases outside the gene matches: 6. Germline lookup yields CDR1 SGHDT and CDR2 YYEEEE. CDR3 loop: CASSFRDRGWYGYTF. CDR3 nucleotide sequence: TGTGCCAGCAGCTTCCGGGACAGGGGATGGTATGGCTACACCTTC.

The chain couples TRBV10-2 to TRBJ2-5; D possibly corresponds to TRBD2 (5 bases). V lost 10 bases and J 1 base, leaving 16 bases between the germline ends. Germline CDR1 WSHSY, CDR2 SAAADI. The CDR3 runs to 14 residues. DNA of the CDR3: TGCGCCATCTCCGGGGTAGGAAGCCAAGAGACCCAGTACTTC. Translation gives CAISGVGSQETQYF.

The chain couples TRBV28 to TRBJ2-7; D gene ambiguous. V was trimmed by 5 bases and J by 0 bases, leaving 14 bases between them. From germline, CDR1 is MDHEN and CDR2 SYDVKM. The CDR3 is 15 amino acids. The CDR3 nucleotides read TGTGCCAGCAGTCCCCGTGGCCGGAGCTCCTACGAGCAGTACTTC. Its protein is CASSPRGRSSYEQYF.